Listed here are 19 T cell receptor beta chains from one sample, sequenced in a study of T cells in Graves' hyperthyroidism and ophthalmopathy. The investigators amplified TCR beta CDR3 regions from RNA transcripts. First-round RT-PCR with HTBI primers amplified the TCR CDR3 region. TCRdb re-called the multiplex PCR reads through MiXCR, storing one row per CDR3 protein. The sample holds over 500,000 distinct CDR3 sequences, approximately 14% seen once. The sequenced sample consisted of blood. The source is a woman aged 40 to 55 with Graves' hyperthyroidism.

On this clonotype: A much larger clone sits a single nucleotide away, making a read error possible. The rearrangement uses TRBV30 and TRBJ1-1; no definite D call. From germline, CDR1 is GTSNPN and CDR2 SVGIG (reference sequence). V lost 1 base and J lost 0, with 9 bases in between. This CDR3 comprises 14 residues. CDR3 amino acids: CAWSALVVNTEAFF. In DNA, the CDR3 is TGTGCCTGGAGTGCACTCGTAGTGAACACTGAAGCTTTCTTT.

This clonotype was recorded many times. This rearrangement joins TRBV30 to TRBJ1-4; TRBD1 matches at 8 bases. CDR3 size: 15 residues. Germline values: CDR1 GTSNPN, CDR2 SVGIG (reference sequence). The trim removed 6 bases at V and 3 bases at J, leaving 9 bases unmatched. The CDR3 region is CACAGGVPANEKLFF. In DNA, the CDR3 is TGTGCCTGCGCAGGGGGCGTACCGGCTAATGAAAAACTGTTTTTT.

In this sample, this clonotype turned up many times. The V gene is TRBV12-3 or TRBV12-4, the J gene TRBJ2-3; TRBD2 matches at 11 bases. The length of the CDR3 is 18 residues. The junction had 12 bases not matched to a gene; V was cut back by 7 bases and J by 0 bases. The DNA for the CDR3 is TGTGCCAGCATCACCGGACTAGCGGGCGGTGCTAGCACAGATACGCAGTATTTT. This translates into CASITGLAGGASTDTQYF.

Regarding this clonotype: Relative to the germline gene, one junction end is altered; a read error may explain this. The chain links TRBV7-7 to TRBJ2-7, with 7 bases that match TRBD1. Germline V lookup: CDR1 SSHAT, CDR2 FNYEAQ (reference sequence). The CDR3 spans 15 residues. CDR3 bases: TGTGCTAGCAGCTCCGGGACAGCCCAATCCTACGAGCAGTACTTC. Translation gives CASSSGTAQSYEQYF.

About this clonotype itself: At one boundary the junction diverges from the germline segment, which might be a read error. J is TRBJ2-5 and V is TRBV6-1; weak D call: TRBD1 (6 bases). This CDR3 contains 13 residues. Looked up from germline, CDR1 is MNHNS and CDR2 is SASEGT. CDR3 coding DNA: TGTACCAGCACCGGGACACTGGCGGAGACCCAGTACTTC. Its protein product is CTSTGTLAETQYF.

This clonotype was detected a few times. This chain connects TRBV13 to TRBJ2-5; possible D gene TRBD2, 6 bases. The CDR3 covers 18 residues. The V end lost 5 bases, the J end lost 0 bases, and 22 bases lay between the germline ends. In germline, CDR1 is PRHDT, CDR2 FYEKMQ (reference sequence). The CDR3 reads CASSVRGGAEGHQETQYF. CDR3 DNA sequence: TGTGCCAGCAGCGTACGCGGCGGGGCAGAGGGGCACCAAGAGACCCAGTACTTC.

This clonotype was observed a few times. The rearrangement joins TRBV20-1 to TRBJ2-3; D not resolved. The germline gives CDR1 DFQATT, CDR2 SNEGSKA (reference sequence). The CDR3 spans 15 residues. V was clipped by 4 bases and J by 0 bases, with 14 bases between them. The CDR3 coding sequence is TGCAGTGCTAAAAAAGCGAGCACTAGCACAGATACGCAGTATTTT. Encoded protein: CSAKKASTSTDTQYF.

This clonotype has ten or more counts. The chain joins TRBV20-1 to TRBJ2-7; the D is unclear. From germline, CDR1 is DFQATT and CDR2 SNEGSKA (reference sequence). The CDR3 contains 15 residues. V was shortened by 0 bases and J by 0 bases, with 12 bases between the two germline ends. The CDR3 DNA sequence: TGCAGTGCTAGAGATGTGACGAAAAGCTCCTACGAGCAGTACTTC. Residues: CSARDVTKSSYEQYF.

The gene calls are TRBV24-1 and TRBJ1-2, with TRBD1 as a possible D gene (6 bases). The CDR3 is 13 residues long. Trimming removed 6 bases from V and 7 bases from J, with 14 bases in between. Germline assignment: CDR1 KGHDR and CDR2 SFDVKD. The CDR3 loop reads CATSNNRAPGYTF. CDR3 in DNA: TGTGCCACCAGTAATAACAGGGCTCCTGGCTACACCTTC.

This clonotype has at least ten counts. This chain uses TRBV11-2 with TRBJ1-2; D ambiguous. CDR3 length: 13 residues. The V gene lost 5 bases and the J gene lost 3 bases, with 10 bases spanning the gap. The V gene's germline CDR1 is SGHAT and CDR2 FQNNGV. As DNA, the CDR3 is TGTGCCAGCAGCGAGCAACGGGACTATGGCTACACCTTC. This translates into CASSEQRDYGYTF.

The chain is built from TRBV27 and TRBJ1-3; D uncertain. Trimming removed 5 bases at V and 2 bases at J, with 10 bases between. The CDR3 extends over 14 amino acids. In germline, CDR1 is MNHEY, CDR2 SMNVEV (reference sequence). This chain's CDR3 is CASSPLSTGNTIYF. The CDR3 region has the DNA TGTGCCAGCAGTCCCCTGAGTACTGGAAACACCATATATTTT.

This clonotype was observed a handful of times. CDR3 in DNA: TGTGCCAGCAATGACAGCGGCGGGAGTATCGAGACCCAGTACTTC. It specifies CASNDSGGSIETQYF. The genes are TRBV28 and TRBJ2-5, with 7 bases matching TRBD2. This CDR3 region has 15 residues. The germline V gene has CDR1 MDHEN and CDR2 SYDVKM. Trimming removed 7 bases from V and 5 bases from J; junction bases left unmatched: 13.

This clonotype was seen at least ten times. The chain uses TRBV28 and TRBJ2-3, with TRBD2 matching 11 bases. This CDR3 region has 17 residues. V lost 11 bases, J lost 0 bases, and 13 bases stayed unmatched. Germline V gene data show CDR1 as MDHEN and CDR2 as SYDVKM. The CDR3 loop is CAARLAGTWASTDTQYF. In DNA form, the CDR3 reads TGTGCCGCCCGACTAGCGGGGACCTGGGCTAGCACAGATACGCAGTATTTT.

This clonotype has only a few counts. This chain connects TRBV7-8 to TRBJ1-5; D call uncertain. Germline V gene data show CDR1 as SGHVS and CDR2 as FQNEAQ. V lost 1 base and J lost 2, with 6 bases in between. The CDR3 has 14 amino acids. CDR3 DNA sequence: TGTGCCAGCAGCTTAGGCTACGGCAATCAGCCCCAGCATTTT. Encoded protein: CASSLGYGNQPQHF.

The table lists this clonotype with a few counts. The chain couples TRBV5-1 to TRBJ1-4; D uncertain. Trimming stripped 4 bases from V and 6 bases from J, with 13 bases between. The CDR3 consists of 14 residues. CDR1 is SGHRS and CDR2 is YFSETQ in the germline V gene. CDR3 bases: TGCGCCAGCAGCCTCGGTAACGTTTATGAAAAACTGTTTTTT. It specifies CASSLGNVYEKLFF.

The chain has TRBV25-1 and TRBJ2-3; 8 bases align to TRBD2. Trimming at V came to 10 bases and at J to 4 bases, leaving 10 bases not matched to a gene. Germline CDR1 is MGHDK and CDR2 is SYGVNS. The CDR3 is made up of 14 amino acids. CDR3 coding DNA: TGTGCCACCCGGAGAGCGGGAGATGCAGATACGCAGTATTTT. This sequence encodes CATRRAGDADTQYF.

This clonotype was observed many times. The chain carries TRBV30 and TRBJ1-5, with D maybe TRBD1 (5 bases). In germline, CDR1 is GTSNPN, CDR2 SVGIG (reference sequence). V was trimmed by 1 base and J by 5 bases, leaving 15 bases between them. The CDR3 extends over 15 amino acids. The CDR3 nucleotides are TGTGCCTGGAGTGAGGGGTCGGCGGTGGATCAGCCCCAGCATTTT. It yields the protein CAWSEGSAVDQPQHF.

V and J are TRBV20-1 and TRBJ2-6; a possible D gene is TRBD1 (6 bases). Trimming left V 0 bases short and J 0 bases short, with 12 bases between. This CDR3 contains 17 residues. In germline, CDR1 is DFQATT, CDR2 SNEGSKA (reference sequence). The CDR3 protein is CSARDNRDTSGANVLTF. The CDR3 nucleotides read TGCAGTGCTAGAGATAACAGGGATACCTCTGGGGCCAACGTCCTGACTTTC.

The table lists this clonotype with many counts. The chain has TRBV2 and TRBJ2-7; perhaps TRBD2 as D (7 bases). Per the germline V gene, CDR1 is SNHLY and CDR2 is FYNNEI. V dropped 1 base and J dropped 3 bases, with 10 bases sitting between them. The CDR3 is made up of 14 amino acids. The CDR3 here is CASSEGGGYYEQYF. The CDR3 region has the DNA TGTGCCAGCAGTGAAGGCGGGGGCTACTACGAGCAGTACTTC.